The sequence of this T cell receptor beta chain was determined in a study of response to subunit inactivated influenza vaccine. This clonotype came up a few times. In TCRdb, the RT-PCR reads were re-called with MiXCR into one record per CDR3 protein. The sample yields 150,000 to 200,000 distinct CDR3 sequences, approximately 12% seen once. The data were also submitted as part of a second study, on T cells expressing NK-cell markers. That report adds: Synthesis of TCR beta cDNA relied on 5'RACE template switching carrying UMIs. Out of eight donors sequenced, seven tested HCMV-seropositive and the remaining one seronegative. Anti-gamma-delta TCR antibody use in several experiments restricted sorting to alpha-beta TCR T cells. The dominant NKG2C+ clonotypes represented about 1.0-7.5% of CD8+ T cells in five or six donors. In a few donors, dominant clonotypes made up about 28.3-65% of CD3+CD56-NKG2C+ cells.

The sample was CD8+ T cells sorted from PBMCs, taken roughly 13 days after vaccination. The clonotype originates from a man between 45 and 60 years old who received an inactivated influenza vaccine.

This CDR3 reads CSATDDYNEQFF. The CDR3 DNA sequence: TGCAGTGCAACGGACGACTACAATGAGCAGTTCTTC. This chain links TRBV20-1 with TRBJ2-1; D remains unclear. The CDR3 length is 12 residues. Trimming removed 6 bases at V and 3 bases at J, with 9 bases between. Germline assignment: CDR1 DFQATT and CDR2 SNEGSKA (reference sequence).